This entry features one T cell receptor beta chain sequence. Its cognate antigen is unknown. The sample is drawn from a study of cytomegalovirus exposure and HLA in healthy donors. General study results and limits: TCR beta chain V- and J-gene trimming was linked, in a later analysis, to a missense variant in DCLRE1C. Confirmation in vitro established that three CMV-associated chains were specific for CMV antigens.

The CDR3 contains 13 residues. Deletions cut 6 bases from V and 0 bases from J, with 8 bases between. Germline V gene sequence: CDR1 SNHLY, CDR2 FYNNEI. The PCR used 60 Vbeta and 13 Jbeta primers. Assay: immunoSEQ multiplex PCR; the TCRdb copy retains only in-frame clones and omits some. The repertoire holds 250,000 to 350,000 clones, with roughly 90% as singletons. Source material: PBMCs. This chain connects TRBV2 to TRBJ1-1; D not certain. The clonotype originates from a middle-aged man in good health and CMV-seropositive. The CDR3 loop is CASSRLMNTEAFF. The CDR3 bases are TGTGCCAGCAGCAGACTGATGAACACTGAAGCTTTCTTT.